In this sample, the clone carrying this T cell receptor beta chain turned up a few times. The antigen is not known. Sequencing was performed with immunoSEQ multiplex PCR; in TCRdb, only in-frame clones are kept and a portion is missing. This sample has tens of thousands of clones; about 80% occur once, and the top ten carry 3.5% to 5%. This entry belongs to a study of OX40 agonist ivuxolimab in advanced cancers. Study-level points and caveats: Partial responders treated at 0.1-3.0 mg/kg exhibited clonal expansion among the lowest measured. Blood T cells, both CD4+ and CD8+, expanded clonally by week 6 at 0.1 to 3.0 mg/kg.

The study sampled blood at baseline, cycle 4 day 1, and cycle 7 day 1. The length of the CDR3 is 12 residues. Germline CDR1 SGHRS, CDR2 YFSETQ. Trimming cost V 3 bases and J 8 bases, with 11 bases left between them. This clonotype was sampled from an adult with an advanced solid tumor such as melanoma, head and neck, liver or kidney cancer. Sample: CD4+ or CD8+ T cells sorted from blood, taken in a trial of the OX40 agonist ivuxolimab. V is TRBV5-1 and J is TRBJ1-2; D gene unclear. Here the CDR3 reads CASSSEGLGYTF. CDR3 coding DNA: TGCGCCAGCAGCTCCGAAGGGCTGGGCTACACCTTC. Looking up the rest from reference TRBV5-1 and TRBJ1-2 gives the full variable domain: KAGVTQTPRYLIKTRGQQVTLSCSPISGHRSVSWYQQTPGQGLQFLFEYFSETQRNKGNFPGRFSGRQFSNSRSEMNVSTLELGDSALYLCASSSEGLGYTFGSGTRLTVV.